Reported below is one TCR beta chain. The sample is drawn from a study of T cell changes during pregnancy in multiple sclerosis. Germline CDR1 GTSNPN, CDR2 SVGIG (reference sequence). V gave up 7 bases and J gave up 0 bases, with 13 bases separating them. The CDR3 is 14 amino acids. Assay: immunoSEQ multiplex PCR; the TCRdb copy retains only in-frame clones and omits some. The sample holds tens of thousands of clones, about 92% seen once. The J gene is TRBJ1-5, the V gene TRBV30; D is unresolved. Sequenced material: peripheral blood, taken after pregnancy. This TCR was recovered from a female donor with multiple sclerosis, enrolled in a pregnancy study. CDR3 loop: CAFSETYSNQPQHF. DNA for the CDR3: TGTGCCTTCTCGGAGACCTATAGCAATCAGCCCCAGCATTTT.